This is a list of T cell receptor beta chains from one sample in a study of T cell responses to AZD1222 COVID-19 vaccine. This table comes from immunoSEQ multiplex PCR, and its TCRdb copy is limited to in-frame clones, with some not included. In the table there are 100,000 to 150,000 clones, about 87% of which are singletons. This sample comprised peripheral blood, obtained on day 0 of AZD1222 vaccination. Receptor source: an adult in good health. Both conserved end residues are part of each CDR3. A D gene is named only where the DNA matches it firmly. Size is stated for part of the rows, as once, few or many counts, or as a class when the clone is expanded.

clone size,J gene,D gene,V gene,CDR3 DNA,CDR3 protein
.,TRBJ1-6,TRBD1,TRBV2,TGTGCCACCTCGGGACAGGCCAATTCACCCCTCCACTTT,CATSGQANSPLHF
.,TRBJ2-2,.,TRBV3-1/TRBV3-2,TGTGCCAGCAGCCAAGAGGGAGAAACAGGGAGCACCGGGGAGCTGTTTTTT,CASSQEGETGSTGELFF
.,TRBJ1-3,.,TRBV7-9,TGTGCCAGCCGGGTTTCCTCTGAAGGGGCCATATATTTT,CASRVSSEGAIYF
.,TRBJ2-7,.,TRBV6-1,TGTGCCAGCAGTGAGTTAGGCACGAGCTCCTACGAGCAGTACTTC,CASSELGTSSYEQYF
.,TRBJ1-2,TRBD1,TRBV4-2,TGTGCCAGCAGCCAAGACAGGGGGGACTATGGCTACACCTTC,CASSQDRGDYGYTF
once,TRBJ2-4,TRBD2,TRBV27,TGTGCCAGCAGTTTGACTAGCGGGAGGGACAAAAACATTCAGTACTTC,CASSLTSGRDKNIQYF
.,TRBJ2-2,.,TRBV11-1,TGTGCCAGCAGCTTGGGGGTTCGTGGGGAGCTGTTTTTT,CASSLGVRGELFF
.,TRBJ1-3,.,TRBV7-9,TGTGCCAGCAGCTTAGCGAGCGAGGGCTCTGGAAACACCATATATTTT,CASSLASEGSGNTIYF
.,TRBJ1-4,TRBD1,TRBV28,TGTGCCAGCAGAGTACAGGGGACTAATGAAAAACTGTTTTTT,CASRVQGTNEKLFF
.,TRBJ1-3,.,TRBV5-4,TGTGCCAGCTCCCCCTCGGGCGCTGGAAACACCATATATTTT,CASSPSGAGNTIYF
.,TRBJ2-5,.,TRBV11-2,TGTGCCAGCAGCTTAGGGCAGATTGAAGAGACCCAGTACTTC,CASSLGQIEETQYF
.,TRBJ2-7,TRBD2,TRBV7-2,TGTGCCAGCAGCTTCCTAGCGGGGGGCCCCTACGAGCAGTACTTC,CASSFLAGGPYEQYF
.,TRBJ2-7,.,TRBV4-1,TGCGCCAGCAGCCGAGCCTACCGGGACTCCTACGAGCAGTACTTC,CASSRAYRDSYEQYF
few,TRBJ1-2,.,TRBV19,TGTGCCAGTAGTACCCATTGGACAGCTTATGGCTACACCTTC,CASSTHWTAYGYTF
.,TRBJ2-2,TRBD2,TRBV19,TGTGCCAGTAGTATAGAGGCGGGGGGCGTAGGGAACACCGGGGAGCTGTTTTTT,CASSIEAGGVGNTGELFF
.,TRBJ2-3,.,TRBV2,TGTGCCAGCAGCCCCCGGGCGGGGGCTCGGGGTACGCAGTATTTT,CASSPRAGARGTQYF
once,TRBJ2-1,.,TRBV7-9,TGTGCCAGCAGCCGCCCCGTACACGGAGCGTACAATGAGCAGTTCTTC,CASSRPVHGAYNEQFF
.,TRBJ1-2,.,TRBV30,TGTGCCTGGAGTCCGCCGGGGGGTGCGAACTATGGCTACACCTTC,CAWSPPGGANYGYTF
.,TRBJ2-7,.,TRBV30,TGTGCCTGGAACCATTTACAATACGAGCAGTACTTC,CAWNHLQYEQYF
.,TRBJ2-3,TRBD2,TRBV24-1,TGTGCCACCAGTGATACCCGATTCAGGGAGGGCCGAGGAGATACGCAGTATTTT,CATSDTRFREGRGDTQYF
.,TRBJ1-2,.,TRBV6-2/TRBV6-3,TGTGCCAGCAGTAACTCTGCCTACGGAGACTATGGCTACACCTTC,CASSNSAYGDYGYTF
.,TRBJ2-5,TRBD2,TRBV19,TGTGCCACTCCCAGCGGGAACCAAGAGACCCAGTACTTC,CATPSGNQETQYF
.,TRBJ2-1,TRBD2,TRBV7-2,TGTGCCAGCAGCCCCGCCGGAGCGGGAGGGTTGGATGAGCAGTTCTTC,CASSPAGAGGLDEQFF
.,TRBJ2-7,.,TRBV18,TGTGCCAGCTCACTCAATCCCGGCTCCTACGAGCAGTACTTC,CASSLNPGSYEQYF
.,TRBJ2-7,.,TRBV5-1,TGCGCCAGCAGCCAACTGACTCCCCGAAGCTCCTACGAGCAGTACTTC,CASSQLTPRSSYEQYF
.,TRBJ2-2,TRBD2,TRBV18,TGTGCCAGCTCACCCCTGAGGTTAGCGGGGGACCCGAACACCGGGGAGCTGTTTTTT,CASSPLRLAGDPNTGELFF
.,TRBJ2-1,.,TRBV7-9,TGTGCCAGCAGCTATCAACACGGCCGAGGGGTAGAGCAGTTCTTC,CASSYQHGRGVEQFF
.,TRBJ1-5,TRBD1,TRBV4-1,TGCGCCAGCAGCCAAGTGCTCGGACAGGGGATGAGTCAGCCCCAGCATTTT,CASSQVLGQGMSQPQHF
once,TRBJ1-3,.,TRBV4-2,TGTGCCAGCAGCCAAGATAGTTGGGACCGGAGCTCTGGAAACACCATATATTTT,CASSQDSWDRSSGNTIYF
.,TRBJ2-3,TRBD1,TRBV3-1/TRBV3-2,TGTGCCAGCAGCCAAGACAGGGGGAGTGGGGCAGATACGCAGTATTTT,CASSQDRGSGADTQYF
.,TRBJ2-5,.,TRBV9,TGTGCCAGCAGCGTAAATCCGGACAGCCAAGAGACCCAGTACTTC,CASSVNPDSQETQYF
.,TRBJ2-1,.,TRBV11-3,TGTGCCAGCAGCCACGGGGCTACCGACAATGAGCAGTTCTTC,CASSHGATDNEQFF
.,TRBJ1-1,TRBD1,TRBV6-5,TGTGCCAGCACTTTTGGACAGGGCGGTGAAGCTTTCTTT,CASTFGQGGEAFF
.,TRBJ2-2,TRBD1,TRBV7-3,TGTGCCAGCAGAGTGGACAGGGGCACCGGGGAGCTGTTTTTT,CASRVDRGTGELFF
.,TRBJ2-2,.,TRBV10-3,TGTGCCATCAGTGGGGTTGGGACGGAGAACACCGGGGAGCTGTTTTTT,CAISGVGTENTGELFF
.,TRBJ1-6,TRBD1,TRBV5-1,TGCGCCAGCAGCGTCGGACAGGGGCCGCGCCGGGCCCTCCACTTT,CASSVGQGPRRALHF
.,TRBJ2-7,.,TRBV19,TGTGCCAGTAGGCGCCTGGGGCGGGGAACCTACGAGCAGTACTTC,CASRRLGRGTYEQYF
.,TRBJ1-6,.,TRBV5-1,TGCGCCAGCAGCTTGGGAAACTCCTATAATTCACCCCTCCACTTT,CASSLGNSYNSPLHF
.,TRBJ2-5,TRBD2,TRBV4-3,TGCGCCAGCAGCCCCGAATGGGGGGGAGAGGAGACCCAGTACTTC,CASSPEWGGEETQYF
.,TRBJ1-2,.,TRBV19,TGTGCCAGTAGTAATCGCAGGGCGTATGGCTACACCTTC,CASSNRRAYGYTF
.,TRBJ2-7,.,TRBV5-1,TGCGCCAGCAGCTTGGCATCACGAGACCTTGGGTACGAGCAGTACTTC,CASSLASRDLGYEQYF
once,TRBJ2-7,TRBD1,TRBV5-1,TGCGCCAGCAGGGTCGGACAGGGGGCCGACGAGCAGTACTTC,CASRVGQGADEQYF
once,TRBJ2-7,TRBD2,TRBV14,TGTGCCAGCAGCCAAGATAAAGCTAGCGGGAATTACGAGCAGTACTTC,CASSQDKASGNYEQYF
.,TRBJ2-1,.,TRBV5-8,TGTGCCAGCAGCTTGGGTACTTACTCCTACAATGAGCAGTTCTTC,CASSLGTYSYNEQFF
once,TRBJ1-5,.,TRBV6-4,TGTGCCAGCAGTGACGGCCTGGGAACCAAGCCCCAGCATTTT,CASSDGLGTKPQHF
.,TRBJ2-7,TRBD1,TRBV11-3,TGTGCCAGCAGCTCAACAGGGGGTCCCTACGAGCAGTACTTC,CASSSTGGPYEQYF
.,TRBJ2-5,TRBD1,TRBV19,TGTGCCAGTAGCCAACAGGGGGCCCAGGCCCAGTACTTC,CASSQQGAQAQYF
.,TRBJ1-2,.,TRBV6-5,TGTGCCAGCGAGACCCTCCCCACGGGCTACACCTTC,CASETLPTGYTF
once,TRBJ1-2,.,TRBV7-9,TGTGCCAGCGGTTATACAGGACTAGTCAACTATGGCTACACCTTC,CASGYTGLVNYGYTF
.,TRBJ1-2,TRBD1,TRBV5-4,TGTGCCAGCAGCCCGGGACAGGGGAACTATGGCTACACCTTC,CASSPGQGNYGYTF
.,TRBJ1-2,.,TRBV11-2,TGTGCCAGCAGCTTAGTGTCGATCTATGGCTACACCTTC,CASSLVSIYGYTF
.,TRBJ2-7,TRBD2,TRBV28,TGTGCCAGCAGTGGCCGGACTAGCGGGAGGTACGAGCAGTACTTC,CASSGRTSGRYEQYF
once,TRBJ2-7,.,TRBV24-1,TGTGCCACCAGTGATTATAGCGGCTACGAGCAGTACTTC,CATSDYSGYEQYF
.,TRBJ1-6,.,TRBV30,TGTGCCTGGAGTGTCCGACAGCGGGCCCGTAATTCACCCCTCCACTTT,CAWSVRQRARNSPLHF
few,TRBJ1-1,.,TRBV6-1,TGTGCCAGCAGTGACCCCTTTACTGAAGCTTTCTTT,CASSDPFTEAFF
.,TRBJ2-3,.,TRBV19,TGTGCCAGTAGCAGTAACCCCGGTACGCAGTATTTT,CASSSNPGTQYF
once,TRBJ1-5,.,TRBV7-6,TGTGCCAGCAGCTTACGGCTGGGGAACAATCAGCCCCAGCATTTT,CASSLRLGNNQPQHF